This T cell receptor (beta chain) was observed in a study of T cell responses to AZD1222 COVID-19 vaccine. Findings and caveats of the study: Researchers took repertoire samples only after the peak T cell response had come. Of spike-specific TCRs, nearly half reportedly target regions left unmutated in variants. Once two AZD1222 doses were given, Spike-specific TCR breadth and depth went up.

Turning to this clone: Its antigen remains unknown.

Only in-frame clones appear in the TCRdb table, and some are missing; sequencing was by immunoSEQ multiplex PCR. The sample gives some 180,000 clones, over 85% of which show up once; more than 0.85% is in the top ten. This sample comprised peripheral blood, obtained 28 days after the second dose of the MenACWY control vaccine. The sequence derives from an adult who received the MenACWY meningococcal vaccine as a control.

The CDR3 region is CASSAPGGVGTEAFF. In DNA, the CDR3 is TGTGCCAGCAGTGCCCCCGGGGGGGTAGGGACTGAAGCTTTCTTT. The chain combines TRBV28 with TRBJ1-1; a weak D match, TRBD1 (5 bases). Germline V gives CDR1 MDHEN, CDR2 SYDVKM. The CDR3 is made up of 15 amino acids. V was clipped by 5 bases and J by 5 bases, with 18 bases between them.